This TCR beta chain appears in the sequencing data of a study of cytomegalovirus exposure and HLA in healthy donors. The PCR ran on 60 Vbeta and 13 Jbeta primers. The data were produced by immunoSEQ multiplex PCR, yet TCRdb's version contains in-frame clones alone and is incomplete. The sample yields 99,000 or so clones, over 60% seen once. Study-wide results and limits: Rare sequences made up most TCRs, while some public TCRs were found in many donors.

The CDR3 has 15 amino acids. V gave up 5 bases and J gave up 6 bases; unmatched junction bases: 8. CDR1 MDHEN and CDR2 SYDVKM come from the germline V gene. In regard to this clone: Antigen specificity is unknown.

The clonotype originates from a man in his 60s in good health and CMV-seropositive. The chain has TRBV28 and TRBJ2-1; 9 bases agree with TRBD2. Material for sequencing was PBMCs. CDR3 bases: TGTGCCAGCAGTACCTTGGCGGGGGGGGTCAATGAGCAGTTCTTC. Translated, it gives CASSTLAGGVNEQFF.